Described below is a single TCR beta chain sequence and its context. Its antigen is as yet unknown. Treatment defined: oral pan-JAK inhibitor, 5-10 mg twice daily. The data originate from a study of CD8+ T cells in alopecia areata. The wider study: The share of scalp area affected provided the severity score for treated patients.

Once RNA had been extracted, it was reverse transcribed into cDNA to act as the sequencing template. Generated by immunoSEQ multiplex PCR, the TCRdb table keeps only in-frame clones and is missing some. Among approximately 130,000 clones listed, 61% were seen once. J was trimmed by 6 bases and V by 5 bases; bases with no gene match: 10. The CDR3 runs 15 residues. Germline CDR1 and CDR2: LNHDA and SQIVND (reference sequence). Study-wide results and caveats: More clonal than normal scalp was lesional scalp, particularly alopecia totalis/universalis.

The TCR was taken from a human donor with alopecia areata. The material was CD4+ T cells sorted from blood, obtained at week 4, from a patient treated with tofacitinib. The chain links TRBV19 to TRBJ1-1, with TRBD1 identical over 9 bases. DNA for the CDR3: TGTGCCAGTAGTTCACAGGGGGCGGTCCAGGCTGAAGCTTTCTTT. This gives the protein CASSSQGAVQAEAFF.